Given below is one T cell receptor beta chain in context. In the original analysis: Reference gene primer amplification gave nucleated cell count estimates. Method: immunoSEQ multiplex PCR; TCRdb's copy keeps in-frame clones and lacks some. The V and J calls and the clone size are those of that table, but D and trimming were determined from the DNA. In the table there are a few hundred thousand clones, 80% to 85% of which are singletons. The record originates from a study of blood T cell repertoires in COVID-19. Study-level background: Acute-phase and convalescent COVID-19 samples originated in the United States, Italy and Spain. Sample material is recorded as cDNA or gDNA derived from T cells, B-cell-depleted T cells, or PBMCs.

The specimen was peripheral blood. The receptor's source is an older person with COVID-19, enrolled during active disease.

This chain's CDR3 is CASSYSTGAGGRHNEQFF. Here the CDR3 DNA reads TGTGCCAGCAGTTACTCGACTGGGGCGGGAGGGCGCCACAATGAGCAGTTCTTC. The rearrangement uses TRBV6-2 or TRBV6-3 and TRBJ2-1, with TRBD2 identical over 9 bases. This CDR3 region has 18 residues. Germline lookup yields CDR1 MNHEY and CDR2 SVGEGT. With 0 bases clipped from V and 5 bases from J, the junction kept 11 bases outside the gene matches.